This entry lists 8 T cell receptor beta chains sequenced from one sample in a study of blood T cell repertoires in COVID-19. Libraries were prepared by immunoSEQ multiplex PCR; TCRdb keeps only in-frame clonotypes and omits some of them. The table lists about 110,000 clones, more than 70% of them singletons. The sequencing input was peripheral blood. The receptors come from a man aged 50 or older with active or convalescent COVID-19.

The CDR3 DNA sequence: TGCGCCAGCAGGGAAAGGCTAGGTCTTGGCACTGAAGCTTTCTTT. Translating gives CASRERLGLGTEAFF. The V and J genes are TRBV10-1 and TRBJ1-1, with D uncertain. V shed 6 bases and J shed 4 bases, with 18 bases lying between them. CDR3 length equals 15 residues. Germline CDR1 reads WNHNN; CDR2 reads SYGVQD (reference sequence).

This chain links TRBV10-1 with TRBJ1-5; D is ambiguous. The CDR3 contains 14 residues. V was pared by 8 bases and J by 3 bases, with 14 bases between. CDR1 is WNHNN and CDR2 is SYGVQD in the germline V gene (reference sequence). The CDR3 spells CASPNRVFNQPQHF. The CDR3 DNA reads as TGCGCCAGCCCGAATCGGGTCTTCAATCAGCCCCAGCATTTT.

The gene calls are TRBV2 and TRBJ2-7; 7 nucleotides line up with TRBD2. This CDR3 spans 14 amino acids. V gave up 1 base and J gave up 4 bases; unmatched junction bases: 4. CDR1 is SNHLY, CDR2 FYNNEI, per germline. The CDR3 bases are TGTGCCAGCAGTGAAGGCGGGAGAGTGTACGAGCAGTACTTC. Translated, it gives CASSEGGRVYEQYF.

The chain's CDR3 is CASSLGRGPYEQYF. CDR3 nucleotide sequence: TGTGCCAGCAGCTTGGGGCGGGGTCCCTACGAGCAGTACTTC. The V and J genes are TRBV5-5 and TRBJ2-7; D is possibly TRBD2 (6 bases). V shed 0 bases and J shed 2 bases, with 9 bases lying between them. Germline CDR1 SGHKS, CDR2 YYEKEE (reference sequence). The CDR3 is 14 residues long.

This clone occurred once. J is TRBJ1-1 and V is TRBV5-5; tentatively, D is TRBD1 (5 bases). The CDR3 covers 13 residues. Germline CDR1 and CDR2: SGHKS and YYEKEE (reference sequence). V was shortened by 5 bases and J by 3 bases, with 11 bases between the two germline ends. The CDR3 nucleotides are TGTGCCAGCAGAGTGGTAGGGGACACTGAAGCTTTCTTT. It codes for CASRVVGDTEAFF.

CDR3 bases: TGTGCCAGTACCCAGACCCAGGCAGGAGATACGCAGTATTTT. Translating it yields CASTQTQAGDTQYF. The chain has TRBV19 and TRBJ2-3; D call uncertain. Germline lookup yields CDR1 LNHDA and CDR2 SQIVND (reference sequence). The CDR3 is 14 residues long. V shed 7 bases and J shed 5 bases, with 16 bases lying between them.

CDR3 coding DNA: TGCGCCAGCAGTGAGTTGTCAGACTTTGAAGCTTTCTTT. Its translation is CASSELSDFEAFF. The chain employs TRBV10-1 and TRBJ1-1, with D unclear. The V end was cut by 1 base, the J end by 7 bases, with 10 bases between. The CDR3 has 13 amino acids. CDR1 is WNHNN, CDR2 SYGVQD, per germline (reference sequence).

The V call is TRBV28, the J call TRBJ2-3, with 12 bases aligning to TRBD2. Looked up from germline, CDR1 is MDHEN and CDR2 is SYDVKM. The trim removed 10 bases at V and 7 bases at J, leaving 9 bases unmatched. This CDR3 comprises 14 residues. This CDR3 is CATGLAGLINTQYF. The CDR3 DNA follows: TGTGCCACCGGACTAGCGGGATTGATAAATACGCAGTATTTT.